These 15 T cell receptor beta chains were all obtained from the same sample, sequenced in a study of shared clonotypes between healthy human individuals. Sequencing was performed with immunoSEQ multiplex PCR; in TCRdb, only in-frame clones are kept and a portion is missing. The data hold 2 million to 3 million clones, with around 94% observed a single time. The sample comprised naive CD4+ T cells sorted from blood. Stated subset: CD45RA+ positively selected. Receptor source: a man between 18 and 35 years old in good health.

Turning to this clone: The same CDR3 arises from other DNA sequences in this sample as well. This sequence joins TRBV7-2 and TRBJ2-7; D gene unclear. V was shortened by 1 base and J by 5 bases, with 3 bases between the two germline ends. The CDR3 runs to 11 residues. Germline loops: CDR1 SGHTA, CDR2 FQGNSA. CDR3 region: CASSLVDEQYF. The CDR3 DNA reads TGTGCCAGCAGCTTAGTGGACGAGCAGTACTTC.

The chain couples TRBV10-3 to TRBJ2-1, with 7 bases identical to TRBD1. CDR1 and CDR2 (germline): ENHRY, SYGVKD. V lost 4 bases to trimming and J lost 0 bases; unmatched junction nucleotides: 15. The CDR3 is 19 residues long. In DNA form, the CDR3 reads TGTGCCATCAGTGGGGTGGACAGGCCCCTTCACAACTCCTACAATGAGCAGTTCTTC. Encoded protein: CAISGVDRPLHNSYNEQFF.

The chain combines TRBV7-6 with TRBJ2-7; D is perhaps TRBD1 (6 bases). The ends were cut back, 3 bases at V and 0 bases at J, with 9 bases in the middle. The CDR3 extends over 14 amino acids. Germline CDR1 reads SGHVS; CDR2 reads FNYEAQ. The CDR3 loop reads CASSFGDNSYEQYF. The CDR3 DNA reads TGTGCCAGCAGCTTCGGGGACAACTCCTACGAGCAGTACTTC.

The V gene is TRBV5-6, the J gene TRBJ1-6; 10 bases align to TRBD1. The germline V gene has CDR1 SGHDT and CDR2 YYEEEE. CDR3 length: 15 amino acids. V lost 0 bases and J lost 9; bases outside the gene matches: 3. The CDR3 sequence: CASSLGDRGGSPLHF. Here the CDR3 DNA reads TGTGCCAGCAGCTTGGGGGACAGGGGTGGTTCACCCCTCCACTTT.

The chain recombines TRBV11-2 with TRBJ2-7; TRBD1 aligns across 9 bases. The CDR3 consists of 14 residues. From germline, CDR1 is SGHAT and CDR2 FQNNGV. With V trimmed by 4 bases and J by 6 bases, 7 bases remained unmatched. DNA for the CDR3: TGTGCCAGCAGCTACCCGGGACAGGGAGCCGAGCAGTACTTC. It is translated as CASSYPGQGAEQYF.

The genes are TRBV18 and TRBJ2-5; TRBD1 aligns across 8 bases. Matching the DNA end better, TRBJ2-7 makes the J call doubtful. CDR1 and CDR2 (germline): KGHSH, LQKENI. This CDR3 spans 15 amino acids. CDR3 protein: CASSPLGQGSYEQYF. The DNA of the CDR3 is TGTGCCAGCTCACCGCTAGGACAGGGATCCTACGAGCAGTACTTC.

This chain joins TRBV6-1 and TRBJ1-2; 7 bases map to TRBD1. CDR3 length equals 14 residues. V shed 1 base and J 5 bases; nucleotides not matched to a gene: 4. Germline CDR1 reads MNHNS; CDR2 reads SASEGT. CDR3 residues: CASSEGGGRYGYTF. CDR3 nucleotide sequence: TGTGCCAGCAGTGAAGGAGGGGGCAGATATGGCTACACCTTC.

The rearrangement joins TRBV19 to TRBJ2-3, with 8 bases fitting TRBD1. The CDR3 is 14 residues long. Trimming at V came to 3 bases and at J to 4 bases, leaving 3 bases not matched to a gene. Looked up from germline, CDR1 is LNHDA and CDR2 is SQIVND (reference sequence). The CDR3 DNA reads as TGTGCCAGTAGTATCGGACAGGGTCCAGATACGCAGTATTTT. Translated: CASSIGQGPDTQYF.

The chain joins TRBV16 to TRBJ1-4; D ambiguous. V gave up 0 bases and J gave up 7 bases, with 12 bases separating them. There are 15 residues in the CDR3. Germline CDR1 is KGHSY and CDR2 is FQNENV. CDR3 DNA sequence: TGTGCCAGCAGCCAATCGATGGGAAGAGTTGAAAAACTGTTTTTT. Translation gives CASSQSMGRVEKLFF.

The chain recombines TRBV10-3 with TRBJ2-3; no firm D call. Germline V CDR1 and CDR2: ENHRY, SYGVKD. V was shortened by 5 bases and J by 5 bases, with 11 bases between the two germline ends. The CDR3 loop spans 13 amino acids. CDR3 DNA: TGTGCCATCAGTCGGTTCGCTGAAGATACGCAGTATTTT. This translates into CAISRFAEDTQYF.

To note about this clone: The sample has other DNA sequences that encode this CDR3 too. The genes are TRBV18 and TRBJ2-7; no clear D gene. Trimming left V 2 bases short and J 2 bases short, with 4 bases between. Germline CDR1 and CDR2: KGHSH and LQKENI. The CDR3 length is 12 residues. CDR3 sequence: CASSPVPYEQYF. CDR3 in DNA: TGTGCCAGCTCACCAGTCCCCTACGAGCAGTACTTC. Combining the CDR3 with reference TRBV18 and TRBJ2-7 gives the whole variable domain NAGVMQNPRHLVRRRGQEARLRCSPMKGHSHVYWYRQLPEEGLKFMVYLQKENIIDESGMPKERFSAEFPKEGPSILRIQQVVRGDSAAYFCASSPVPYEQYFGPGTRLTVT.

CDR3 residues: CASSQELGTPYNEQFF. The CDR3 nucleotides are TGCGCCAGCAGCCAAGAATTGGGGACTCCCTACAATGAGCAGTTCTTC. This sequence joins TRBV4-3 and TRBJ2-1; TRBD2 might be the D (6 bases). There are 16 residues in the CDR3. Germline assignment: CDR1 LGHNA and CDR2 YSLEER. V was trimmed by 0 bases and J by 2 bases, leaving 11 bases between them.

The rearrangement links TRBV18 to TRBJ2-7; 8 nucleotides align to TRBD1. This CDR3 is built from 15 residues. Losses at the gene ends were 3 bases for V and 2 bases for J; bases not matched to a gene: 6. The germline CDR1 and CDR2 sequences are KGHSH and LQKENI. This CDR3 reads CASSPRDRSTYEQYF. The DNA of the CDR3 is TGTGCCAGCTCACCCCGGGACAGGAGTACCTACGAGCAGTACTTC. Variable domain in full (rest from reference TRBV18 and TRBJ2-7): NAGVMQNPRHLVRRRGQEARLRCSPMKGHSHVYWYRQLPEEGLKFMVYLQKENIIDESGMPKERFSAEFPKEGPSILRIQQVVRGDSAAYFCASSPRDRSTYEQYFGPGTRLTVT.

The V call is TRBV15, the J call TRBJ2-7; possible D gene TRBD2, 5 bases. Germline V gene sequence: CDR1 LNHNV, CDR2 YYDKDF (reference sequence). Between the trimmed V and J ends, which lost 4 bases and 8 bases, there was a span of 12 bases. This CDR3 comprises 12 residues. Here the CDR3 reads CATSTEGSKQYF. The DNA for the CDR3 is TGTGCCACCAGCACAGAGGGTTCGAAGCAGTACTTC. The full variable domain, rest sourced from reference TRBV15 and TRBJ2-7, is DAMVIQNPRYQVTQFGKPVTLSCSQTLNHNVMYWYQQKSSQAPKLLFHYYDKDFNNEADTPDNFQSRRPNTSFCFLDIRSPGLGDTAMYLCATSTEGSKQYFGPGTRLTVT.

The V call is TRBV7-2, the J call TRBJ1-2, with 9 nucleotides matching TRBD1. The length of the CDR3 is 16 residues. Germline loops: CDR1 SGHTA, CDR2 FQGNSA. Trimming removed 1 base from V and 5 bases from J; junction bases left unmatched: 8. CDR3 region: CASSLVTDRGRYGYTF. CDR3 nucleotide sequence: TGTGCCAGCAGCTTAGTTACCGACAGGGGGAGGTATGGCTACACCTTC.